These T cell receptor beta chains were read from a single sample in a study of T cell responses to AZD1222 COVID-19 vaccine. Data came from immunoSEQ multiplex PCR; TCRdb stores just in-frame clones and leaves some out. Seen here are some 150,000 clones, roughly 85% observed once, and the top ten hold about 7.9%. Source: peripheral blood, taken 28 days after the second dose of the MenACWY control vaccine. The source of these receptors is an adult who received the MenACWY meningococcal vaccine as a control. Both conserved end residues are trimmed from each CDR3. Fields, in order: CDR3 length, D gene, V gene, CDR3 protein. The D gene is left open where the match is weak.

12 TRBD2 TRBV7-9 ASSLGLAFNEQF
11 . TRBV6-2/TRBV6-3 ASSLDLGEKLF
13 . TRBV6-5 ASSYSRTAPNPQH
13 . TRBV9 ASSEPGRDGSPLH
16 TRBD2 TRBV3-1/TRBV3-2 ASSQVPRAGVVYNEQF
13 . TRBV15 ATSRSTGGNEKLF
15 . TRBV6-2/TRBV6-3 ASSHSAAAQSYNEQF
12 . TRBV9 ASSVGVEADTQY
11 TRBD1 TRBV6-2/TRBV6-3 ASSYSSGTGEF
13 TRBD2 TRBV9 ASSVGGRVGDEQF
14 . TRBV28 ASSAAPGGANEKLF
13 . TRBV5-8 ASSLAARTNYGYT
15 TRBD1 TRBV5-6 ASRPPRGTGGDETQY
14 TRBD1 TRBV7-8 ASSPGQGLFNSPLH
14 . TRBV7-3 ASSPILAGSYNEQF
11 . TRBV13 ASSLVGVNEQF
14 TRBD1 TRBV6-1 ASSADRARRTTEAF
13 . TRBV5-1 ASSLGGSFNYGYT
11 TRBD1 TRBV11-1 ASSDRDREKLF
12 . TRBV5-4 ASSPDLYNSPLH
15 TRBD1 TRBV7-2 ASSPSPGQGRVYGYT
15 . TRBV25-1 ASSEFFLFGEVNIQY
12 . TRBV19 ASNRVTLNTEAF
10 . TRBV12-3/TRBV12-4 ASRYGDTEAF
13 TRBD1 TRBV2 ASRPGTGAGDTQY
12 . TRBV11-2 ASSLGRGEYGYT
13 . TRBV7-9 ASSLFSTTNEKLF
14 TRBD2 TRBV7-6 ASSLESGGGLETQY
14 TRBD1 TRBV4-1 ASSPPRGLGTGELF
13 . TRBV19 ASSIGQTTNEKLF
14 . TRBV5-4 ASSTWGDSTGETQY
11 . TRBV6-6 ASSWIPNQPQH
15 TRBD2 TRBV5-4 ASSLAPSGASGETQY
12 . TRBV30 AWTPSGFSYEQY
11 . TRBV5-4 ASTLGGTDTQY
12 TRBD1 TRBV20-1 SATDRGGGYGYT
13 . TRBV9 ASSPRGTNNSPLH
11 . TRBV24-1 ATSDKTNYGYT
8 . TRBV2 ASPPETQY
16 TRBD2 TRBV9 ASSVATEASGSGYEQF
13 TRBD1 TRBV7-2 ASSLGTGNNYGYT
15 TRBD1 TRBV27 ASSRGQGALTKNIQY
12 TRBD2 TRBV7-2 ASSSMLAGGPRF
14 TRBD2 TRBV24-1 ATSERTSGDQETQY
16 TRBD2 TRBV7-9 ASSLAGETPTGANVLT
12 . TRBV28 ASSLLGDGQPQH
14 TRBD2 TRBV4-2 ASSLPSGRNTGELF
11 TRBD1 TRBV28 ASSLLGGWGYT
12 TRBD1 TRBV7-9 ASSTRQGAPEAF
12 . TRBV2 ASSAQGGGETQY
14 . TRBV5-5 ASSLAPLELNTEAF
12 . TRBV5-1 ASSVSGSYNEQF
12 . TRBV2 ASEGTGADGGYT
16 TRBD2 TRBV11-2 ASSLVVSLAGEEDTQY
12 . TRBV4-3 ASSPNQGSYEQY
13 . TRBV2 ASSEGGLGNQPQH